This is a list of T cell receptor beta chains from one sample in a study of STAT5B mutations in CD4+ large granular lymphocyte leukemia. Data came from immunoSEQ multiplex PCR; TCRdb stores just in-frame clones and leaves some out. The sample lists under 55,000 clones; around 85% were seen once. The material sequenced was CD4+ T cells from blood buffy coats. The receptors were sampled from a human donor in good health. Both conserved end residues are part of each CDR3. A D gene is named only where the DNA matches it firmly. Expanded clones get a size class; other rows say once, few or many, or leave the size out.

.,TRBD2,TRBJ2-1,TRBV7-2,TGTGCCAGCAGCTTACAGCGGGAGGTAGGCTACAATGAGCAGTTCTTC,CASSLQREVGYNEQFF
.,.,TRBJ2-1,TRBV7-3,TGTGCCAGCAGCTTCATGGGGGGCAATGAGCAGTTCTTC,CASSFMGGNEQFF
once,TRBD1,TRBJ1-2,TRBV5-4,TGTGCCAGCAGCTTGGGGAGTTCTGGGACAGCCGTCAAGGGCTACACCTTC,CASSLGSSGTAVKGYTF
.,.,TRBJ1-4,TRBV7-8,TGTGCCAGCAGCCCCCGGAGGGTACAGGGAGGAGAAAAACTGTTTTTT,CASSPRRVQGGEKLFF
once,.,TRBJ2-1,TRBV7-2,TGTGCCAGCAGCCCCACTAGGAACTCCTACAATGAGCAGTTCTTC,CASSPTRNSYNEQFF
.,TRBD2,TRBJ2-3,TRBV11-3,TGTGCCAGCAGCTTAACTAGCGGGAGCACAGATACGCAGTATTTT,CASSLTSGSTDTQYF
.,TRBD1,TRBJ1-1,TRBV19,TGTGCCAGTAGTATTAGGGACAGGGGGAGCCTGAACACTGAAGCTTTCTTT,CASSIRDRGSLNTEAFF
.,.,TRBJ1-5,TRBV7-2,TGTGCCAGCAGGAAGGGGGTAAATCAGCCCCAGCATTTT,CASRKGVNQPQHF
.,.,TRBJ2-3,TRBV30,TGTGCCTGGAGTGATGGTAACACAGATACGCAGTATTTT,CAWSDGNTDTQYF
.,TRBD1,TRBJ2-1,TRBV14,TGTGCCAGCAGCCAAGACGCAGGGGGCTACAATGAGCAGTTCTTC,CASSQDAGGYNEQFF
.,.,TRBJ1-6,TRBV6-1,TGTGCCAGCAGTGAACTGAGAGATCGTTTAGCCCTCCACTTT,CASSELRDRLALHF
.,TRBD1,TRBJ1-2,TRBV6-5,TGTGCCAGCAGTTACTACTTCGACAGGGGGAGGGATGGCTACACCTTC,CASSYYFDRGRDGYTF
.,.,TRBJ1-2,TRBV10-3,TGTGCCATCTCTCAACAGAACTATGGCTACACCTTC,CAISQQNYGYTF
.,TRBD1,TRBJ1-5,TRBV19,TGTGCCAGTAGTATATATCAACAGGGGTATCAGCCCCAGCATTTT,CASSIYQQGYQPQHF
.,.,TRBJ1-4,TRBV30,TGTGCCTGGAGTTTGCGGTTCCTCAAGATTAATGAAAAACTGTTTTTT,CAWSLRFLKINEKLFF
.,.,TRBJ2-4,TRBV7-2,TGTGCCAGCAGCCGCGGAAACATTCAGTACTTC,CASSRGNIQYF
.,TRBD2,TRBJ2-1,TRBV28,TGTGCCAGCAGTTTATTGGGAGGGACTAGCGGGATGGGGAATGAGCAGTTCTTC,CASSLLGGTSGMGNEQFF
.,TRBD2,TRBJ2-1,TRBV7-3,TGTGCCAGCAGCCTACACCCCGCGGCTAGCGGGGGTAATGAGCAGTTCTTC,CASSLHPAASGGNEQFF
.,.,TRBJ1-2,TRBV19,TGTGCCAGTAGTATAGACTCGTCCCCTCGGCTCTATGGCTACACCTTC,CASSIDSSPRLYGYTF
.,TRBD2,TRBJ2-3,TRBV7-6,TGTGCCAGCAGCCCGGGGGCTAGCGGGTTTAGCCCGACTGCTCAGTATTTT,CASSPGASGFSPTAQYF
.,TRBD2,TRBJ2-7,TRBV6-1,TGTGCCAGCAGTGACCCTCTGATAGCGGGAGACTTCTCCTACGAGCAGTACTTC,CASSDPLIAGDFSYEQYF
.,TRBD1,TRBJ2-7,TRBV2,TGTGCCAGCAAGAGGGACAGGGACTACGAGCAGTACTTC,CASKRDRDYEQYF
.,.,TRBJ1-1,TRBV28,TGTGCCAGCAGTCCCGGACAGTCTAACACTGAAGCTTTCTTT,CASSPGQSNTEAFF
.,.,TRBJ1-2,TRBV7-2,TGTGCCAGCAGCTTCGGTCCGGGACGGAACTATGGCTACACCTTC,CASSFGPGRNYGYTF
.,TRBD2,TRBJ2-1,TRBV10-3,TGTGCCATCAGTGAGTCTACGGGGACTAGCGGGATCGGTAATGAGCAGTTCTTC,CAISESTGTSGIGNEQFF
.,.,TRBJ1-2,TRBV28,TGTGCCAGCAGTTTCAAGCGGGGCTACACCTTC,CASSFKRGYTF
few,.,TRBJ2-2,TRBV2,TGTGCCAGCAGCTACACCCCACGGGGCACCGGGGAGCTGTTTTTT,CASSYTPRGTGELFF
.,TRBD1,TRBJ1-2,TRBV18,TGTGCCAGCTCATCGTCCCCCGGGACAGGGTTCTATGGCTACACCTTC,CASSSSPGTGFYGYTF
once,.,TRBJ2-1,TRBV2,TGTGCCAGCAGTGCACAGGGAACGGGTCGGTTCTTC,CASSAQGTGRFF
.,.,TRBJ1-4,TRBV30,TGTGCCTGGAGTGTTCTGGGGGGACCCGAAAAACTGTTTTTT,CAWSVLGGPEKLFF
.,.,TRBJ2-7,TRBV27,TGTGCCAGCAGAGACAGGTTGGTCACCTACGAGCAGTACTTC,CASRDRLVTYEQYF
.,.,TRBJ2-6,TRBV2,TGTGCCAGCCACGGTACTTCTGGGGCCAACGTCCTGACTTTC,CASHGTSGANVLTF
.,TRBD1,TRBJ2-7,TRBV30,TGTGCCTGGAGTTCCTACGGACAGGGTCGAGGGCAGTACTTC,CAWSSYGQGRGQYF
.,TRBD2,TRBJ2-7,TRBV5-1,TGCGCCAGCAGCTGGGGGACTAGCGGCGACTACGAGCAGTACTTC,CASSWGTSGDYEQYF
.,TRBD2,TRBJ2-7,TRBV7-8,TGTGCCAGCAGCTTGCAGCTGGGAGGGACCACTTCTTGGCAGTACTTC,CASSLQLGGTTSWQYF
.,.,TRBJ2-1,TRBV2,TGTGCCAGCAGGGGGGTCGGGGGCTATGGATACAATGAGCAGTTCTTC,CASRGVGGYGYNEQFF
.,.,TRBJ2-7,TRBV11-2,TGTGCCAGCAGCTTAGTGGTGACTAGTCCCTACGAGCAGTACTTC,CASSLVVTSPYEQYF
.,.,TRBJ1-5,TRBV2,TGTGCCAGCAGCTGGACGTGGGATAGCAATCAGCCCCAGCATTTT,CASSWTWDSNQPQHF
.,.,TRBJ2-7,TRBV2,TGTGCCAGCCGCCCGGGACTCGAAAGTACCTACGAGCAGTACTTC,CASRPGLESTYEQYF
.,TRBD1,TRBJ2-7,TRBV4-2,TGTGCCAGCAGCCAGAGACAGGGGGTGACCTACGAGCAGTACTTC,CASSQRQGVTYEQYF
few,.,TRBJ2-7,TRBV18,TGTGCCAGCTCGGGACTGCCTACCTACGAGCAGTACTTC,CASSGLPTYEQYF
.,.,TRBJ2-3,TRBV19,TGTGCCAGCGAGTCCCGGGACGGCTCTAGGGATACGCAGTATTTT,CASESRDGSRDTQYF
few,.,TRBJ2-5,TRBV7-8,TGTGCCAGCAGTTCCACTGACACTATCGCTGAGACCCAGTACTTC,CASSSTDTIAETQYF
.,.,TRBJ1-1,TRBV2,TGTGCCAGCAGTGAAAGTATAAAGGGATTGAACACTGAAGCTTTCTTT,CASSESIKGLNTEAFF
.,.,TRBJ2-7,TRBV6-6,TGTGCCAGCAGCCAGCCGCCGTCCCAGCCGCTCGAGCAGTACTTC,CASSQPPSQPLEQYF
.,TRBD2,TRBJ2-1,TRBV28,TGTGCCAGCATGACTAGCGGGAGGACCTACAATGAGCAGTTCTTC,CASMTSGRTYNEQFF
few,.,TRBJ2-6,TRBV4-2,TGTGCCAGCAGCCAAGACAAGACAGTTTCTGGGGCCAACGTCCTGACTTTC,CASSQDKTVSGANVLTF
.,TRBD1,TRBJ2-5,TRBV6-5,TGTGCCAGCAGCGCGCCGGGACAGGGACAAGAGACCCAGTACTTC,CASSAPGQGQETQYF
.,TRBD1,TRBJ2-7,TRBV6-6,TGTGCCAGCAGTTTACGACAGGGTTCCTACGAGCAGTACTTC,CASSLRQGSYEQYF
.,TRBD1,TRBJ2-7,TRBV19,TGTGCCAGCTCCGCTACCGGACAGGTGGTTACCTACGAGCAGTACTTC,CASSATGQVVTYEQYF
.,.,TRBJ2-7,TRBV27,TGTGCCAGCAGTTTTAGGTCTCGGGCAGGATCCTACGAGCAGTACTTC,CASSFRSRAGSYEQYF
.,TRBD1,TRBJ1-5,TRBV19,TGTGCCAGTAGACCGGGACAGGGAAGCAATCAGCCCCAGCATTTT,CASRPGQGSNQPQHF
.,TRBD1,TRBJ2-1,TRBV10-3,TGTGCCATCAGGGTCGGACAGGGGGCTAATGAGCAGTTCTTC,CAIRVGQGANEQFF